This TCR beta chain was sequenced for a study of T cell changes during pregnancy in multiple sclerosis. Generated by immunoSEQ multiplex PCR, the TCRdb table keeps only in-frame clones and is missing some. The repertoire has tens of thousands of clones, more than 75% of them found once; the top ten carry 3% to 4%. The CDR3 contains 17 residues. Germline assignment: CDR1 MNHNS and CDR2 SASEGT. Trimming shortened V by 1 base and J by 1 base, and 11 bases separated the two germline ends. The clonotype comes from a female donor in good health, enrolled as a control in a pregnancy study. V usage is TRBV6-1 and J usage is TRBJ2-6; D is ambiguous. The sequencing used peripheral blood, collected in the first trimester of pregnancy. The CDR3 DNA reads as TGTGCCAGCAGTGAAGAGTCCGACTCTTCTGGGGCCAACGTCCTGACTTTC. Its protein product is CASSEESDSSGANVLTF.